Reported below is one TCR beta chain. The V gene end was trimmed by 5 bases and the J gene end by 4 bases; junction bases not matched to a gene: 10. Germline CDR1 is KGHDR and CDR2 is SFDVKD. This CDR3 comprises 18 residues. This specimen comes from a study of blood T cell repertoires in COVID-19. The wider study: Sites in the United States, Italy and Spain provided acute and convalescent COVID-19 samples. From T cells, B-cell-depleted T cells, or PBMCs came the material, which was cDNA or gDNA.

In the study's own analysis: The authors estimated nucleated cell counts from reference gene primer amplification. Clones were sequenced by immunoSEQ multiplex PCR, and TCRdb holds only the in-frame ones, with some missing. The DNA gave D and trimming, while V, J and clone size come from that table. The sample consists of about 210,000 clones, around 91% of them appearing once. The sequencing sample was made of peripheral blood. This chain uses TRBV24-1 with TRBJ2-2; 12 nucleotides agree with TRBD1. The origin of this receptor is a woman in her 40s with acute or convalescent COVID-19. The CDR3: CATSGIRDRGRGTGELFF. As DNA, the CDR3 is TGTGCCACCAGTGGGATCCGGGACAGGGGGCGAGGCACCGGGGAGCTGTTTTTT.